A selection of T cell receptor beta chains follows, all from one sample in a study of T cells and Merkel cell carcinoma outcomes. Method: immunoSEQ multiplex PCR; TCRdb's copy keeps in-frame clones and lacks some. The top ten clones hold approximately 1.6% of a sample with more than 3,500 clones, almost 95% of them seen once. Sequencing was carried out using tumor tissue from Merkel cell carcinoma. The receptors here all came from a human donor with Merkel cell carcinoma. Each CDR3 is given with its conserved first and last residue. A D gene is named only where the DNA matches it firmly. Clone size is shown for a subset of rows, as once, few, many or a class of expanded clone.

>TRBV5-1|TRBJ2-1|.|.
CASSPGHPSEQFF
TGCGCCAGCAGCCCGGGACATCCGTCAGAGCAGTTCTTC
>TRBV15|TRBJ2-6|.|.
CATSGRSGANVLTF
TGTGCCACCAGCGGTCGGTCTGGGGCCAACGTCCTGACTTTC
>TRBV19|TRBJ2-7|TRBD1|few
CASTPGTGQLYEQYF
TGTGCCAGTACCCCCGGGACAGGTCAACTCTACGAGCAGTACTTC
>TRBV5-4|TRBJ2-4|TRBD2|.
CASSPGGRRAKNIQYF
TGTGCCAGCAGTCCCGGCGGGAGGAGGGCCAAAAACATTCAGTACTTC
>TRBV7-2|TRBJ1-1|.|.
CASSFSYSNTEAFF
TGTGCCAGCAGCTTCTCCTACTCGAACACTGAAGCTTTCTTT
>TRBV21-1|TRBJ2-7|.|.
CASSGRDRSYEQYF
TGTGCCAGCAGCGGCCGGGACAGATCCTACGAGCAGTACTTC
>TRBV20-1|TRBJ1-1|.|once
CSASSQTEAFF
TGCAGTGCTAGCTCCCAAACTGAAGCTTTCTTT
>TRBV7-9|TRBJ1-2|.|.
CASTPGSEAGYTF
TGTGCCAGCACCCCAGGATCGGAGGCTGGCTACACCTTC
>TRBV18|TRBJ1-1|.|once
CASSPGGASEAFF
TGTGCCAGCTCACCGGGCGGGGCCTCTGAAGCTTTCTTT
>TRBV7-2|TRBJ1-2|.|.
CASSSHQTANYGYTF
TGTGCCAGCAGCTCTCACCAGACAGCTAACTATGGCTACACCTTC
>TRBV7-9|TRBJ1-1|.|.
CASSPPGRMNTEAFF
TGTGCCAGCAGCCCACCGGGACGGATGAACACTGAAGCTTTCTTT
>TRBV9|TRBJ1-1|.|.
CASSSLRGSTEAFF
TGTGCCAGCAGCTCCCTACGGGGGAGCACTGAAGCTTTCTTT
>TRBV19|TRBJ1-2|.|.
CASSYQKGGGGYTF
TGTGCCAGTAGTTATCAGAAGGGGGGAGGTGGCTACACCTTC
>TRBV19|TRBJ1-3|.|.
CASRAGRVGNTIYF
TGTGCCAGTAGAGCGGGCAGGGTTGGAAACACCATATATTTT
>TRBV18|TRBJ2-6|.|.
CARSTGRGSGANVLTF
TGTGCCAGGTCGACAGGAAGGGGTTCTGGGGCCAACGTCCTGACTTTC
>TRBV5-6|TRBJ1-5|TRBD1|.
CASSSDRNQPQHF
TGTGCCAGCAGCTCGGACAGGAATCAGCCCCAGCATTTT
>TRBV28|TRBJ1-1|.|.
CASRGNRDTTEAFF
TGTGCCAGCAGGGGAAACAGGGATACCACTGAAGCTTTCTTT
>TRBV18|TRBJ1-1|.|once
CASSPEPNTEAFF
TGTGCCAGCTCACCGGAGCCGAACACTGAAGCTTTCTTT
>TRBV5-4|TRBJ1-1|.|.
CASSLEVTEAFF
TGTGCCAGCAGCCTAGAGGTCACTGAAGCTTTCTTT
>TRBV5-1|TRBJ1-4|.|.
CASRRSGTGNEKLFF
TGCGCCAGCAGGAGGTCCGGGACGGGGAATGAAAAACTGTTTTTT
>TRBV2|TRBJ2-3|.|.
CASSGRAGRTDTQYF
TGTGCCAGCAGTGGCAGGGCGGGACGCACAGATACGCAGTATTTT
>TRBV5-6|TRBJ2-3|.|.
CASSLFPDTQYF
TGTGCCAGCAGCTTGTTTCCAGATACGCAGTATTTT
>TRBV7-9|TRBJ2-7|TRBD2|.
CASSPRLAAYEQYF
TGTGCCAGCAGCCCCCGACTAGCGGCCTACGAGCAGTACTTC
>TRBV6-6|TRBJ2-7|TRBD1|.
CASSHPGQGEGEQYF
TGTGCCAGCAGTCACCCGGGACAGGGGGAGGGCGAGCAGTACTTC
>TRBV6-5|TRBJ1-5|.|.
CASSPLLGGQPQHF
TGTGCCAGCAGTCCCCTCCTGGGAGGACAGCCCCAGCATTTT
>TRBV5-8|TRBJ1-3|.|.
CASTRGSGNTIYF
TGTGCCAGCACTAGGGGCTCTGGAAACACCATATATTTT
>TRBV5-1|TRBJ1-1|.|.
CASSLWENTEAFF
TGCGCCAGCAGCTTGTGGGAGAACACTGAAGCTTTCTTT
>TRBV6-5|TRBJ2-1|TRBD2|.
CASSYLAGGSHEQFF
TGTGCCAGCAGTTACCTAGCGGGGGGCTCACATGAGCAGTTCTTC
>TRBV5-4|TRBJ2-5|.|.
CASSPGPEMETQYF
TGTGCCAGCAGCCCGGGACCGGAGATGGAGACCCAGTACTTC
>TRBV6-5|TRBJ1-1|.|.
CASRKPLLGTEAFF
TGTGCCAGCAGAAAACCCCTCTTAGGAACTGAAGCTTTCTTT
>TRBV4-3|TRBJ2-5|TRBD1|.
CASSSGQGAETQYF
TGCGCCAGCAGTTCTGGACAGGGGGCGGAGACCCAGTACTTC
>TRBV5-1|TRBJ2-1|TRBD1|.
CASSLSPFGQGRDEQFF
TGCGCCAGCAGCTTGTCCCCGTTTGGACAGGGAAGGGATGAGCAGTTCTTC
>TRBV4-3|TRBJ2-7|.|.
CASSQGNRFEQYF
TGCGCCAGCAGCCAAGGAAATAGATTCGAGCAGTACTTC
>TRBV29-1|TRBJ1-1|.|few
CSVCLNPAANTEAFF
TGCAGCGTTTGTCTTAATCCAGCAGCAAACACTGAAGCTTTCTTT
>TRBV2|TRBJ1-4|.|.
CASSIQGSNEKLFF
TGTGCCAGCAGTATCCAGGGATCTAATGAAAAACTGTTTTTT
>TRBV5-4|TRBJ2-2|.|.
CASSSAGVRTGELFF
TGTGCCAGCAGCTCGGCGGGCGTAAGAACCGGGGAGCTGTTTTTT
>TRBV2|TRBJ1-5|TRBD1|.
CASSGTGGNQPQHF
TGTGCCAGCAGTGGGACAGGAGGCAATCAGCCCCAGCATTTT
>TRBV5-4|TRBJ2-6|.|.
CASIRTLDSLDSGANVLTF
TGTGCCAGCATCCGGACCCTTGACAGCCTCGACTCTGGGGCCAACGTCCTGACTTTC
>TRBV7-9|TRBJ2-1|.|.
CASSLEQVNNEQFF
TGTGCCAGCAGCTTAGAACAGGTGAACAATGAGCAGTTCTTC
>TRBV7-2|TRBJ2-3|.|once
CASSLGPYTDTQYF
TGTGCCAGCAGCTTAGGACCATACACAGATACGCAGTATTTT
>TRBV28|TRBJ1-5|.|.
CASTELLGARQPQHF
TGTGCCAGCACTGAACTGCTGGGGGCGCGTCAGCCCCAGCATTTT
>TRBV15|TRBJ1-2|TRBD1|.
CATSNSRDRVGYTF
TGTGCCACCAGCAACAGCCGGGACAGGGTTGGCTACACCTTC
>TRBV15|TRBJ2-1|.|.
CATSWDLTGNEQFF
TGTGCCACCAGCTGGGACCTGACGGGCAATGAGCAGTTCTTC
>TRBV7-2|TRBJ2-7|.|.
CASSPPGAGYEQYF
TGTGCCAGCAGCCCCCCGGGGGCGGGTTACGAGCAGTACTTC
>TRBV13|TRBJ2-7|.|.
CASSLEGGEQYF
TGTGCCAGCAGCTTAGAGGGGGGCGAGCAGTACTTC
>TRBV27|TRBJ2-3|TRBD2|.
CASPAAWREDTDTQYF
TGTGCCAGCCCAGCAGCTTGGCGGGAGGATACAGATACGCAGTATTTT
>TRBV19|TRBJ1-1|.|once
CASMGPFRNTEAFF
TGTGCCAGTATGGGACCTTTCAGGAACACTGAAGCTTTCTTT
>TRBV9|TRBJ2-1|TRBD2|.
CASSPSGGGGNEQFF
TGTGCCAGCAGCCCTAGCGGGGGCGGGGGTAATGAGCAGTTCTTC
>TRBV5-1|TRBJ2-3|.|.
CASSRDWRVGTDTQYF
TGCGCCAGCAGCAGGGATTGGCGGGTGGGCACAGATACGCAGTATTTT
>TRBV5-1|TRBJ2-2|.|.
CASSFDMGGELFF
TGCGCCAGCAGCTTCGACATGGGCGGGGAGCTGTTTTTT
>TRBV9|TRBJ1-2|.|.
CASSEWDGGGYTF
TGTGCCAGCAGCGAGTGGGACGGGGGAGGCTACACCTTC